One and the same sample provided the 27 T cell receptor beta chains below, sequenced in a study of shared clonotypes between healthy human individuals. This table comes from immunoSEQ multiplex PCR, and its TCRdb copy is limited to in-frame clones, with some not included. The sample lists approximately 1,000,000 clones, about 84% occurring once. Input material: memory CD4+ T cells from PBMCs. The subset denotes: CD45RA-negative fraction. The receptors shown here come from a young man in good health. Some clones in this sample may be carry-over from other donors' samples.

The chain joins TRBV5-4 to TRBJ1-2; D is unresolved. Trimming shortened V by 3 bases and J by 0 bases, and 9 bases separated the two germline ends. This CDR3 spans 14 amino acids. CDR1 and CDR2 from the germline V gene are SGHNT and YYREEE (reference sequence). This chain's CDR3 is CASSSSMSNYGYTF. CDR3 in DNA: TGTGCCAGCAGCTCCTCCATGTCTAACTATGGCTACACCTTC.

This clone was counted a few times. This chain connects TRBV5-6 to TRBJ2-1; D is uncertain. Germline values: CDR1 SGHDT, CDR2 YYEEEE. The length of the CDR3 is 15 residues. Trimming took off 2 bases at V and 0 bases at J, with 9 bases between the two ends. The CDR3 spells CASSFAETSYNEQFF. CDR3 bases: TGTGCCAGCAGCTTCGCAGAGACCTCCTACAATGAGCAGTTCTTC.

This clone was recorded a few times. V gene TRBV30 combines with J gene TRBJ1-1; tentative D call: TRBD1 (5 bases). V lost 6 bases and J lost 0, with 11 bases in between. Per the germline V gene, CDR1 is GTSNPN and CDR2 is SVGIG (reference sequence). The CDR3 contains 13 residues. CDR3 protein: CACPRALNTEAFF. CDR3 DNA: TGTGCCTGCCCCAGGGCCCTGAACACTGAAGCTTTCTTT.

This chain links TRBV2 with TRBJ2-1; 9 bases line up with TRBD1. From germline, CDR1 is SNHLY and CDR2 FYNNEI. This CDR3 contains 14 residues. V was clipped by 9 bases and J by 6 bases; unmatched bases: 9. CDR3 nucleotide sequence: TGTGCCAGTACTGACAGGGGGAGGGTCAATGAGCAGTTCTTC. Residues: CASTDRGRVNEQFF.

The rearrangement uses TRBV29-1 and TRBJ2-2; 8 positions match TRBD1. Germline lookup yields CDR1 SQVTM and CDR2 ANQGSEA. The ends lost 6 bases at V and 6 bases at J; junction bases unmatched: 6. This CDR3 is built from 13 residues. The CDR3 DNA reads TGCAGCGTAGGACAGGGTCGATCCGGGGAGCTGTTTTTT. Its translation is CSVGQGRSGELFF.

The chain recombines TRBV5-1 with TRBJ2-3, with a tentative D call TRBD2 (6 bases). V lost 0 bases, J lost 4 bases, and 15 bases lay in between. Germline assignment: CDR1 SGHRS and CDR2 YFSETQ. The CDR3 runs 16 residues. The CDR3: CASSLGRGVVSDTQYF. CDR3 bases: TGCGCCAGCAGCTTGGGTCGCGGGGTTGTATCAGATACGCAGTATTTT.

This clone has a handful of counts. Additional DNA sequences in this sample encode the identical CDR3. The chain is built from TRBV30 and TRBJ1-5; D remains ambiguous. This CDR3 region has 13 residues. Looked up from germline, CDR1 is GTSNPN and CDR2 is SVGIG (reference sequence). V lost 0 bases and J lost 4, with 7 bases in between. Here the CDR3 DNA reads TGTGCCTGGAGTGTTAGGGAGAATCAGCCCCAGCATTTT. It codes for CAWSVRENQPQHF.

V and J are TRBV4-1 and TRBJ1-5; D is uncertain. Germline V CDR1 and CDR2: MGHRA, YSYEKL. The V end was cut by 0 bases, the J end by 1 base, with 10 bases between. The CDR3 length is 16 residues. CDR3 amino acids: CASSQERVSSNQPQHF. Written as DNA, the CDR3 is TGCGCCAGCAGCCAAGAGAGGGTGTCAAGCAATCAGCCCCAGCATTTT.

The chain is built from TRBV7-3 and TRBJ2-2, with D possibly matching TRBD2 (6 bases). Trimming pared 2 bases from V and 2 bases from J, leaving 6 bases between. This CDR3 comprises 14 residues. In germline, CDR1 is SGHTA, CDR2 FQGTGA. The CDR3 nucleotides are TGTGCCAGCAGCTTAGGGACTAACACCGGGGAGCTGTTTTTT. The encoded protein is CASSLGTNTGELFF.

This chain joins TRBV2 and TRBJ2-5; possibly TRBD2 for D (7 bases). CDR1 and CDR2 from the germline V gene are SNHLY and FYNNEI. The V and J ends lost 6 bases and 4 bases respectively, with 18 bases between them. The CDR3 length is 15 residues. The CDR3: CASREREGGAETQYF. The CDR3 coding sequence is TGTGCCAGCAGGGAAAGAGAGGGGGGGGCAGAGACCCAGTACTTC.

This chain links TRBV6-6 with TRBJ1-1; a possible D gene is TRBD1 (5 bases). The V and J ends lost 6 bases and 2 bases respectively, with 13 bases between them. In germline, CDR1 is MNHNY, CDR2 SVGAGI (reference sequence). There are 14 residues in the CDR3. CDR3 nucleotide sequence: TGTGCCAGCAGCCGGACAACGGCCAACACTGAAGCTTTCTTT. It encodes CASSRTTANTEAFF.

The CDR3 sequence is CASSYGFKGYTF. The CDR3 nucleotides read TGTGCCAGCAGTTACGGATTTAAGGGCTACACCTTC. The chain joins TRBV28 to TRBJ1-2; D ambiguous. V lost 4 bases and J 8 bases, leaving 11 bases between the germline ends. The germline CDR1 and CDR2 sequences are MDHEN and SYDVKM. The length of the CDR3 is 12 residues.

J is TRBJ2-7 and V is TRBV5-4, with D hard to call. V gave up 4 bases and J gave up 4 bases, with 9 bases separating them. Germline V gene data show CDR1 as SGHNT and CDR2 as YYREEE (reference sequence). CDR3 length: 12 amino acids. The CDR3 here is CASSVDQYEQYF. CDR3 sequence (DNA): TGTGCCAGCAGCGTAGACCAATACGAGCAGTACTTC.

This clone has just a few counts. V gene TRBV6-1 combines with J gene TRBJ1-1; D is unresolved. The germline V gene encodes CDR1 MNHNS and CDR2 SASEGT. CDR3 length: 14 amino acids. The V end lost 6 bases, the J end lost 3 bases, and 14 bases lay between the germline ends. The CDR3: CASRERHSDTEAFF. DNA for the CDR3: TGTGCCAGCAGAGAAAGGCACAGTGACACTGAAGCTTTCTTT.

This sequence joins TRBV5-1 and TRBJ2-7; D not resolved. Trimming stripped 1 base from V and 5 bases from J, with 16 bases between. Per the germline V gene, CDR1 is SGHRS and CDR2 is YFSETQ. The CDR3 contains 15 residues. CDR3 nucleotide sequence: TGCGCCAGCAGCTTGCTCCCGGGTCAGATCCACGAGCAGTACTTC. Translating gives CASSLLPGQIHEQYF.

This clone came up once. The chain has TRBV25-1 and TRBJ2-5; 7 bases agree with TRBD2. The V segment lost 1 base and the J segment 4 bases; nucleotides outside the gene matches: 6. Germline CDR1 is MGHDK and CDR2 is SYGVNS. The CDR3 totals 15 residues. The CDR3 is CASSEFAGDSETQYF. The CDR3 region has the DNA TGTGCCAGCAGTGAATTCGCGGGAGATTCAGAGACCCAGTACTTC.

This clone has more than one count but fewer than ten. The identical CDR3 is also encoded by other nucleotide sequences in the sample. This rearrangement joins TRBV5-1 to TRBJ2-2; no clear D gene. Trimming cost V 0 bases and J 5 bases, with 2 bases left between them. The CDR3 has 12 residues. The V gene's germline CDR1 is SGHRS and CDR2 YFSETQ. CDR3 amino acids: CASSLETGELFF. Here the CDR3 DNA reads TGCGCCAGCAGCTTGGAGACCGGGGAGCTGTTTTTT.

This rearrangement joins TRBV5-5 to TRBJ2-4; D possibly corresponds to TRBD1 (5 bases). The V end was cut by 0 bases, the J end by 5 bases, with 12 bases between. This CDR3 spans 15 amino acids. Germline values: CDR1 SGHKS, CDR2 YYEKEE (reference sequence). The CDR3 nucleotides read TGTGCCAGCAGCTTGGTGTGGGGCGCCGAAAACATTCAGTACTTC. Protein product: CASSLVWGAENIQYF.

The rearrangement uses TRBV28 and TRBJ2-1; tentative D call: TRBD2 (5 bases). Trimming left V 6 bases short and J 6 bases short, with 24 bases between. Per germline, CDR1 MDHEN and CDR2 SYDVKM. This CDR3 is 17 amino acids long. CDR3 sequence (DNA): TGTGCCAGCAGGCCAACAGTTAGCGCCCGATGGGGCAATGAGCAGTTCTTC. Translating it yields CASRPTVSARWGNEQFF.

This clone is a singleton in its sample. V gene TRBV27 combines with J gene TRBJ2-5; the D gene is possibly TRBD1 (5 bases). CDR1 is MNHEY and CDR2 is SMNVEV in the germline V gene (reference sequence). The germline V and J ends were trimmed by 5 bases and 4 bases, with 17 bases remaining between them. The CDR3 spans 15 residues. The CDR3 sequence is CASSPGQGMRETQYF. The CDR3 DNA sequence: TGTGCCAGCAGTCCGGGCCAGGGTATGCGAGAGACCCAGTACTTC.

The chain has TRBV5-1 and TRBJ1-1; 8 positions match TRBD1. V gave up 4 bases and J gave up 2 bases; unmatched junction bases: 4. In germline, CDR1 is SGHRS, CDR2 YFSETQ. CDR3 length equals 14 residues. The CDR3 DNA reads as TGCGCCAGCAGCGCGGACAGGGTTAACACTGAAGCTTTCTTT. Residues: CASSADRVNTEAFF.

A few counts support this clone. This chain connects TRBV18 to TRBJ1-5; TRBD1 is a possible D gene (5 bases). Germline V gene sequence: CDR1 KGHSH, CDR2 LQKENI. The CDR3 runs 16 residues. V was shortened by 1 base and J by 0 bases, with 10 bases between the two germline ends. CDR3 coding DNA: TGTGCCAGCTCACCACTACAGGCCGATAGCAATCAGCCCCAGCATTTT. Translated, it gives CASSPLQADSNQPQHF.

This clone was observed a single time. The chain combines TRBV2 with TRBJ1-2; 8 bases map to TRBD1. CDR3 size: 12 residues. With V trimmed by 5 bases and J by 8 bases, 4 bases remained unmatched. Looked up from germline, CDR1 is SNHLY and CDR2 is FYNNEI. This CDR3 is CASSRDRKGYTF. DNA for the CDR3: TGTGCCAGCAGTAGGGACAGGAAAGGCTACACCTTC.

V gene TRBV5-4 combines with J gene TRBJ2-7; 8 nucleotides agree with TRBD2. Per germline, CDR1 SGHNT and CDR2 YYREEE (reference sequence). This CDR3 has 15 residues. Trimming took 0 bases from V and 3 from J; bases not matched to a gene: 5. The CDR3 is CASSLGPGGSYEQYF. The DNA for the CDR3 is TGTGCCAGCAGCTTGGGCCCGGGAGGGAGCTACGAGCAGTACTTC.

The gene calls are TRBV6-5 and TRBJ2-1, with 8 bases lining up with TRBD1. CDR1 MNHEY and CDR2 SVGAGI come from the germline V gene. The CDR3 covers 13 residues. V was pared by 3 bases and J by 10 bases, with 5 bases of the junction left unmatched. CDR3: CASSYTGGVEQFF. For the CDR3, the DNA is TGTGCCAGCAGTTATACAGGGGGAGTCGAGCAGTTCTTC.

This clone was detected only a few times. The rearrangement uses TRBV5-8 and TRBJ1-5; 7 nucleotides agree with TRBD1. The J segment lost 4 bases and the V segment lost 4 bases, leaving 8 bases of the junction unmatched. In germline, CDR1 is SGHTS, CDR2 YDEGEE. The length of the CDR3 is 15 residues. The DNA of the CDR3 is TGTGCCAGCAGCCTCGACAGGGTACCTAATCAGCCCCAGCATTTT. The encoded protein is CASSLDRVPNQPQHF. Drawing the rest from reference TRBV5-8 and TRBJ1-5, the complete variable domain is EAGVTQSPTHLIKTRGQQATLRCSPISGHTSVYWYQQALGLGLQFLLWYDEGEERNRGNFPPRFSGRQFPNYSSELNVNALELEDSALYLCASSLDRVPNQPQHFGDGTRLSIL.

The genes are TRBV6-6 and TRBJ2-7, with 10 bases matching TRBD1. The junction had 4 bases not matched to a gene; V was cut back by 2 bases and J by 6 bases. Germline assignment: CDR1 MNHNY and CDR2 SVGAGI (reference sequence). The CDR3 totals 14 residues. CDR3 protein: CASSYGTGATEQYF. The DNA of the CDR3 is TGTGCCAGCAGTTACGGGACAGGGGCGACCGAGCAGTACTTC.